This T cell receptor (beta chain) is from a study of PD-L1 blockade in urothelial cancer. Sequencing was performed with immunoSEQ multiplex PCR; in TCRdb, only in-frame clones are kept and a portion is missing. This table holds 55,000 to 80,000 clones, about 76% found once. Time point: pretreatment peripheral blood. Enrolled patients showed locally advanced or metastatic urothelial carcinoma. This clone was detected once. Germline loops: CDR1 MNHNS, CDR2 SASEGT. Trimming removed 4 bases from V and 4 bases from J, with 10 bases in between. The CDR3 loop spans 13 amino acids. This clonotype was obtained from a man between 65 and 85 years old with urothelial cancer. The source material was PBMCs, sampled around atezolizumab (anti-PD-L1) treatment. The chain recombines TRBV6-1 with TRBJ1-1, with D possibly matching TRBD1 (6 bases). The CDR3 region is CASSVDRTTEAFF. CDR3 coding DNA: TGTGCCAGCAGTGTAGACAGGACCACTGAAGCTTTCTTT.